The entry that follows covers one TCR beta chain sequence. Under the authors' procedure: Reference gene primer amplification yielded estimated nucleated cell counts. Here immunoSEQ multiplex PCR was the method, and the copy in TCRdb shows in-frame clones only, minus some. The V and J calls and clone size come from that table; D and trimming were worked out from the DNA. Found here are 200,000 to 250,000 clones, 86% of them singletons; the top ten hold roughly 3.8%. Those who participated ranged in age from about 18 to 89 years and resided in about two dozen US areas. The entry originates in a study of blood T cell repertoires in COVID-19. Study-wide background: The United States, Italy and Spain were the sources of the acute and convalescent COVID-19 samples. T cells, B-cell-depleted T cells, or PBMCs supplied cDNA or gDNA.

Trimming cost V 6 bases and J 3 bases; bases outside gene matches: 32. The CDR3 spans 22 residues. The germline V gene has CDR1 LNHDA and CDR2 SQIVND (reference sequence). This chain uses TRBV19 with TRBJ2-7, with 7 bases lining up with TRBD1. The TCR sequence derives from a woman aged 40 to 49 with acute COVID-19. Sequenced material: PBMCs or T cells enriched from blood (not recorded which). CDR3: CASRKNRVTGNGLDPKGYEQYF. DNA of the CDR3: TGTGCCAGTAGAAAAAATCGTGTGACAGGGAACGGGCTGGACCCCAAGGGCTACGAGCAGTACTTC.